One sample yielded the 32 T cell receptor beta chains listed below, sequenced in a study of T cells in Graves' hyperthyroidism and ophthalmopathy. Amplification yielded TCR beta CDR3 regions, with RNA transcripts as the source. With the HTBI primer set, the TCR CDR3 went through a first round of RT-PCR. TCRdb re-derived calls from the multiplex PCR reads in MiXCR, one entry per CDR3 protein. Seen here are about 570,000 distinct CDR3 sequences, around 46% observed once, and the top ten hold about 20%. The sample consisted of peripheral blood or thyroid tissue (not recorded which). Every receptor here comes from an adult woman with Graves' disease, either hyperthyroidism or ophthalmopathy (not recorded which).

The rearrangement joins TRBV10-3 to TRBJ1-3; D is unresolved. The CDR3 has 13 amino acids. V lost 4 bases and J 2 bases, leaving 6 bases between the germline ends. Germline V gives CDR1 ENHRY, CDR2 SYGVKD. The CDR3 DNA reads as TGTGCCATCAGTGGCAGTACTGGAAACACCATATATTTT. The encoded protein is CAISGSTGNTIYF.

The rearrangement uses TRBV24-1 and TRBJ2-7; 9 bases map to TRBD1. In germline, CDR1 is KGHDR, CDR2 SFDVKD. V lost 2 bases to trimming and J lost 3 bases; unmatched junction nucleotides: 22. This CDR3 has 21 residues. The CDR3 nucleotides read TGTGCCACCAGTGATTGCTTGGGCTTCGCCGTCCAAGGGACAGGGCACTACGAGCAGTACTTC. Amino acids: CATSDCLGFAVQGTGHYEQYF.

This clonotype has only one observation. The chain links TRBV13 to TRBJ1-1; perhaps TRBD1 as D (5 bases). CDR1 PRHDT and CDR2 FYEKMQ come from the germline V gene (reference sequence). Trimming pared 7 bases from V and 4 bases from J, leaving 13 bases between. The CDR3 runs to 13 residues. CDR3 nucleotide sequence: TGTGCCAGCAACTGGCGGGGGTCCACTGAAGCTTTCTTT. Its protein product is CASNWRGSTEAFF.

This clonotype appeared many times. This rearrangement joins TRBV2 to TRBJ1-5; 9 positions agree with TRBD1. V dropped 7 bases and J dropped 4; count of bases not matched to a gene: 5. The germline CDR1 and CDR2 sequences are SNHLY and FYNNEI. The CDR3 consists of 14 residues. The CDR3 reads CASIETGGNQPQHF. The CDR3 nucleotides read TGTGCCAGCATCGAGACAGGGGGGAATCAGCCCCAGCATTTT.

This chain joins TRBV19 and TRBJ2-7; perhaps D is TRBD1 or TRBD2 (5 bases each). The CDR3 runs to 12 residues. CDR1 LNHDA and CDR2 SQIVND come from the germline V gene (reference sequence). V lost 10 bases and J 6 bases, leaving 16 bases between the germline ends. The chain's CDR3 is CATGAGSGEQYF. CDR3 coding DNA: TGTGCCACCGGGGCCGGGTCGGGCGAGCAGTACTTC. Complete variable domain (other parts from reference TRBV19 and TRBJ2-7): DGGITQSPKYLFRKEGQNVTLSCEQNLNHDAMYWYRQDPGQGLRLIYYSQIVNDFQKGDIAEGYSVSREKKESFPLTVTSAQKNPTAFYLCATGAGSGEQYFGPGTRLTVT.

This clonotype occurred many times. CDR3 in amino acids: CASTGAGSTSGNTIYF. The CDR3 nucleotides read TGTGCCAGCACCGGGGCGGGCTCCACCTCTGGAAACACCATATATTTT. The V and J genes are TRBV7-2 and TRBJ1-3, with D maybe TRBD1 (5 bases). CDR1 is SGHTA, CDR2 FQGNSA, per germline. CDR3 size: 16 residues. Trimming pared 7 bases from V and 0 bases from J, leaving 16 bases between.

The V and J genes are TRBV20-1 and TRBJ2-7, with D tentatively TRBD1 (8 bases). The CDR3 covers 12 residues. Germline lookup yields CDR1 DFQATT and CDR2 SNEGSKA (reference sequence). CDR3 loop: CRVDRAAGEQYF. The DNA of the CDR3 is TGCAGGGTGGACAGGGCAGCGGGGGAGCAGTACTTC.

This clonotype was detected ten times or more. This rearrangement joins TRBV12-3 or TRBV12-4 to TRBJ2-6; D possibly corresponds to TRBD2 (6 bases). The CDR3 loop spans 15 amino acids. The V gene lost 5 bases and the J gene lost 2 bases, with 10 bases spanning the gap. The DNA for the CDR3 is TGTGCCAGCAGTCAGAGACTAGCTGGGGCCAACGTCCTGACTTTC. Translated: CASSQRLAGANVLTF.

Points on this clonotype: A junction boundary mismatches the germline segment, possibly from a read error. The CDR3 DNA reads TGTGCCATCAGCCCCGAGGCAGATAATTCACCCCTCCACTTT. Protein: CAISPEADNSPLHF. The genes are TRBV7-9 and TRBJ1-6; no firm D call. The germline V gene has CDR1 SEHNR and CDR2 FQNEAQ (reference sequence). CDR3 length: 14 residues.

This clonotype was recorded many times. The chain uses TRBV5-5 and TRBJ1-6; D might be TRBD1 (6 bases). CDR1 and CDR2 from the germline V gene are SGHKS and YYEKEE (reference sequence). V was clipped by 4 bases and J by 18 bases, with 20 bases between them. The CDR3 contains 13 residues. The CDR3 protein is CASSRTYRVQYHF. The CDR3 coding sequence is TGTGCCAGCAGCCGAACTTACAGGGTACAATACCACTTT.

The count of this clonotype is one. The genes are TRBV11-2 and TRBJ2-7, with 11 bases identical to TRBD2. There are 14 residues in the CDR3. The V gene's germline CDR1 is SGHAT and CDR2 FQNNGV. Trimming took 5 bases from V and 2 from J; bases not matched to a gene: 2. CDR3 protein: CASSMGLAAYEQYF. DNA of the CDR3: TGTGCCAGCAGCATGGGACTAGCGGCCTACGAGCAGTACTTC.

This clonotype was counted at least ten times. The chain is built from TRBV7-2 and TRBJ2-7, with TRBD2 as a possible D gene (5 bases). This CDR3 comprises 13 residues. V gave up 3 bases and J gave up 5 bases, with 11 bases separating them. The germline V gene encodes CDR1 SGHTA and CDR2 FQGNSA. CDR3 coding DNA: TGTGCCAGCAGCTTCGACGGACTTGACGAGCAGTACTTC. Amino acids: CASSFDGLDEQYF.

The table lists this clonotype with many counts. The chain uses TRBV20-1 and TRBJ2-7; 8 nucleotides match TRBD1. V trimming: 1 base; J trimming: 5 bases; junction bases outside the gene matches: 1. CDR3 length: 12 residues. The V gene's germline CDR1 is DFQATT and CDR2 SNEGSKA (reference sequence). This CDR3 is CSARGTGNEQYF. The DNA of the CDR3 is TGCAGTGCTAGAGGGACAGGGAACGAGCAGTACTTC.

The table lists this clonotype with a few counts. The chain is built from TRBV29-1 and TRBJ1-1; TRBD1 is a possible D gene (5 bases). CDR3 length equals 14 residues. Germline loops: CDR1 SQVTM, CDR2 ANQGSEA. Trimming cost V 4 bases and J 6 bases, with 18 bases left between them. CDR3 amino acids: CSVARRGEWAEAFF. CDR3 in DNA: TGCAGCGTTGCCCGGAGAGGGGAATGGGCTGAAGCTTTCTTT. Supplemented by reference TRBV29-1 and TRBJ1-1, the full variable domain reads SAVISQKPSRDICQRGTSLTIQCQVDSQVTMMFWYRQQPGQSLTLIATANQGSEATYESGFVIDKFPISRPNLTFSTLTVSNMSPEDSSIYLCSVARRGEWAEAFFGQGTRLTVV.

This clonotype was seen repeatedly, ten times or more. The V gene is TRBV29-1, the J gene TRBJ2-5; TRBD2 matches 8 bases. Per germline, CDR1 SQVTM and CDR2 ANQGSEA. The CDR3 sequence is 16 residues long. The ends lost 8 bases at V and 1 base at J; junction bases unmatched: 15. The CDR3 spells CSTDPHSGSPQETQYF. The CDR3 DNA reads TGCAGCACAGATCCCCACAGCGGGAGCCCCCAAGAGACCCAGTACTTC. Variable domain in full (rest from reference TRBV29-1 and TRBJ2-5): SAVISQKPSRDICQRGTSLTIQCQVDSQVTMMFWYRQQPGQSLTLIATANQGSEATYESGFVIDKFPISRPNLTFSTLTVSNMSPEDSSIYLCSTDPHSGSPQETQYFGPGTRLLVL.

This chain joins TRBV28 and TRBJ2-7; maybe TRBD2 (6 bases). The V and J ends lost 8 bases and 2 bases respectively, with 19 bases between them. Germline assignment: CDR1 MDHEN and CDR2 SYDVKM. This CDR3 has 15 amino acids. In nucleotides, the CDR3 is TGTGCCAGCGGGCGGCGGGGCCCGTACACCTACGAGCAGTACTTC. Translated, it gives CASGRRGPYTYEQYF.

Concerning this clonotype: This sequence may be a read error, since a much larger clone differs from it by one base. The J gene is TRBJ2-7, the V gene TRBV11-2; 9 bases are shared with TRBD1. Germline CDR1 SGHAT, CDR2 FQNNGV. V was clipped by 5 bases and J by 6 bases; unmatched bases: 11. The CDR3 is 15 residues long. CDR3 protein: CASSGSGTGTFEQYF. In nucleotides, the CDR3 is TGTGCCAGCAGCGGCTCCGGGACAGGGACCTTCGAGCAGTACTTC.

The chain's CDR3 is CSAPWTSGARQHF. The DNA for the CDR3 is TGCAGTGCTCCCTGGACTAGCGGGGCCCGTCAGCATTTT. The V and J genes are TRBV20-1 and TRBJ1-5, with D perhaps matching TRBD1 (5 bases). The CDR3 length is 13 residues. Per germline, CDR1 DFQATT and CDR2 SNEGSKA (reference sequence). The ends were cut back, 5 bases at V and 13 bases at J, with 21 bases in the middle.

Many counts were recorded for this clonotype. The chain uses TRBV5-1 and TRBJ2-7, with D possibly TRBD1 on 6 matching bases. This CDR3 region has 12 residues. Trimming removed 4 bases at V and 3 bases at J, with 8 bases between. CDR1 SGHRS and CDR2 YFSETQ come from the germline V gene. For the CDR3, the DNA is TGCGCCAGCAGCAAGACAGGCTACGAGCAGTACTTC. It yields the protein CASSKTGYEQYF.

This clonotype came up many times. This chain uses TRBV6-5 with TRBJ2-7; TRBD2 is a possible D gene (8 bases). Germline CDR1 MNHEY, CDR2 SVGAGI. CDR3 length equals 15 residues. Trimming took 9 bases from V and 3 from J, leaving 21 bases between them. The CDR3 DNA sequence: TGTGCCAGTCGGGGGGGCGACAGGGCAATCTACGAGCAGTACTTC. Translation: CASRGGDRAIYEQYF.

A single count supports this clonotype. The chain employs TRBV20-1 and TRBJ2-2; 10 nucleotides match TRBD2. The CDR3 covers 14 residues. Germline V gives CDR1 DFQATT, CDR2 SNEGSKA (reference sequence). The V and J ends lost 6 bases and 5 bases, in that order; junction bases with no gene match: 6. CDR3 in amino acids: CSADPLAGTGELFF. In nucleotides, the CDR3 is TGCAGTGCCGATCCACTAGCGGGGACCGGGGAGCTGTTTTTT.

The rearrangement links TRBV20-1 to TRBJ2-7; 9 bases match TRBD1. The CDR3 sequence is 13 residues long. V was pared by 5 bases and J by 4 bases, with 6 bases of the junction left unmatched. The germline gives CDR1 DFQATT, CDR2 SNEGSKA (reference sequence). In DNA form, the CDR3 reads TGCAGTGCTCACCGGGACAGGGAGTACGAGCAGTACTTC. As protein: CSAHRDREYEQYF.

The chain couples TRBV25-1 to TRBJ2-7, with 8 bases that match TRBD1. This CDR3 has 14 residues. The V gene's germline CDR1 is MGHDK and CDR2 SYGVNS. The V gene end was trimmed by 2 bases and the J gene end by 4 bases; junction bases not matched to a gene: 4. CDR3 region: CASSEHTGGYEQYF. CDR3 coding DNA: TGTGCCAGCAGTGAACATACAGGGGGGTACGAGCAGTACTTC.

The V and J genes are TRBV7-2 and TRBJ1-3, with TRBD1 matching over 7 bases. The CDR3 extends over 15 amino acids. Germline trimming cut 5 bases from V and 4 bases from J; bases unmatched to any gene: 8. From germline, CDR1 is SGHTA and CDR2 FQGNSA. Written as DNA, the CDR3 is TGTGCCAGCAGCCCATCGACAGGGATGGGAAACACCATATATTTT. Translated, it gives CASSPSTGMGNTIYF.

This rearrangement joins TRBV12-3 or TRBV12-4 to TRBJ2-5; D possibly corresponds to TRBD1 (6 bases). The CDR3 is 14 amino acids. Trimming shortened V by 6 bases and J by 9 bases, and 20 bases separated the two germline ends. The CDR3 is CASREDGGNQPQYF. CDR3 sequence (DNA): TGTGCCAGCAGGGAGGATGGGGGCAATCAGCCCCAGTACTTC.

The V and J genes are TRBV9 and TRBJ2-7; 8 bases are a match to TRBD2. Germline-derived CDR1 and CDR2 are SGDLS and YYNGEE. J was trimmed by 3 bases and V by 5 bases; bases with no gene match: 13. This CDR3 region has 16 residues. The CDR3 DNA is TGTGCCAGCAGTCTAACGCTTCATAGCGGGAACTACGAGCAGTACTTC. Amino acids: CASSLTLHSGNYEQYF.

V and J are TRBV19 and TRBJ1-2, with a weak D call TRBD1 (5 bases). The germline V gene has CDR1 LNHDA and CDR2 SQIVND (reference sequence). This CDR3 comprises 16 residues. V was pared by 4 bases and J by 2 bases, with 17 bases between. The CDR3 is CASSRGYSGSNYGYTF. CDR3 DNA: TGTGCCAGTAGTAGGGGGTACTCTGGGTCCAACTATGGCTACACCTTC.

V and J are TRBV20-1 and TRBJ1-5; TRBD1 agrees at 7 bases. The CDR3 runs to 12 residues. Germline lookup yields CDR1 DFQATT and CDR2 SNEGSKA (reference sequence). Trimming removed 6 bases from V and 5 bases from J; junction bases left unmatched: 4. The CDR3 is CSAWDSYQPQHF. Written as DNA, the CDR3 is TGCAGTGCCTGGGACAGCTATCAGCCCCAGCATTTT.

A word on this clonotype: A much larger clone differs from this one at a single base, so this may be a read error. The chain couples TRBV12-3 or TRBV12-4 to TRBJ1-1; a weak D match, TRBD1 (6 bases). CDR3 size: 13 residues. The CDR3: CAGSLAGATEAFF. The CDR3 bases are TGTGCCGGCAGTTTAGCGGGGGCTACTGAAGCTTTCTTT.

This chain uses TRBV5-1 with TRBJ1-1, with D possibly TRBD1 on 5 matching bases. Germline-derived CDR1 and CDR2 are SGHRS and YFSETQ. Trimming took off 4 bases at V and 5 bases at J, with 21 bases between the two ends. There are 16 residues in the CDR3. CDR3 amino acids: CASSNAPGRWGTEAFF. The CDR3 nucleotides are TGCGCCAGCAGCAACGCCCCAGGTAGGTGGGGGACTGAAGCTTTCTTT.

This clonotype was seen ten or more times. The chain employs TRBV5-4 and TRBJ2-7; 9 bases are a match to TRBD1. Germline V lookup: CDR1 SGHNT, CDR2 YYREEE (reference sequence). This CDR3 comprises 14 residues. Trimming cost V 3 bases and J 4 bases; bases outside gene matches: 5. The CDR3 sequence is CASSYPGQGYEQYF. The CDR3 bases are TGTGCCAGCAGCTATCCGGGACAGGGTTACGAGCAGTACTTC.

This clonotype has at least ten counts. The V call is TRBV7-8, the J call TRBJ1-3, with D tentatively TRBD1 (6 bases). The V gene lost 7 bases and the J gene lost 0 bases, with 22 bases spanning the gap. Germline assignment: CDR1 SGHVS and CDR2 FQNEAQ. The CDR3 extends over 18 amino acids. The CDR3 reads CASTPRGGSANSGNTIYF. As DNA, the CDR3 is TGTGCCAGCACCCCCCGCGGGGGCAGTGCGAACTCTGGAAACACCATATATTTT.